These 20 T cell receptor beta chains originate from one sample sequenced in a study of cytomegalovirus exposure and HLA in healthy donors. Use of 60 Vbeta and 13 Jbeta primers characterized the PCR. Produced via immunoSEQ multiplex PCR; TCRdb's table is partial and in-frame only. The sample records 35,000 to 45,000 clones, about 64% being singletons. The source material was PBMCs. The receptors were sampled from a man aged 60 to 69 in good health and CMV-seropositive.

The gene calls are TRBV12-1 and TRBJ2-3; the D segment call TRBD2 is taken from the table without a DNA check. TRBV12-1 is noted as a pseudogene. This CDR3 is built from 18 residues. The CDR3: CASSLQVREGLCKDTQYF. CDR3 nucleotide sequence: TGTGCCAGCAGCCTCCAGGTGCGGGAGGGCCTTTGTAAAGATACGCAGTATTTT.

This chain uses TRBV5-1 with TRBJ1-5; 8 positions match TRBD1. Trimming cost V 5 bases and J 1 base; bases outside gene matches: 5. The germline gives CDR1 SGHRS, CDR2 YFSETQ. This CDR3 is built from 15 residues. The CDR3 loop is CASRLTGESNQPQHF. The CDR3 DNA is TGCGCCAGCAGACTGACAGGGGAAAGCAATCAGCCCCAGCATTTT.

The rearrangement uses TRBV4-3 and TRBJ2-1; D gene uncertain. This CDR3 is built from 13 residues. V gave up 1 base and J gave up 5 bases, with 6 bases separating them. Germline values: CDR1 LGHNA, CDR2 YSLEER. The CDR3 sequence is CASSQVLNNEQFF. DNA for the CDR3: TGCGCCAGCAGCCAAGTACTGAACAATGAGCAGTTCTTC.

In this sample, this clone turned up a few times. CDR3 loop: CASSQRGQAQETQYF. The CDR3 nucleotides are TGTGCCAGCAGCCAGAGAGGACAGGCCCAAGAGACCCAGTACTTC. The chain couples TRBV11-2 to TRBJ2-5; 7 positions agree with TRBD1. The junction had 7 bases not matched to a gene; V was cut back by 5 bases and J by 1 base. The germline V gene encodes CDR1 SGHAT and CDR2 FQNNGV. This CDR3 spans 15 amino acids.

CDR3 in DNA: TGTGCCACCAGCCGCCAAGGACGGGGGGGACCTTTTAAGAACACTGAAGCTTTCTTT. This translates into CATSRQGRGGPFKNTEAFF. The chain recombines TRBV15 with TRBJ1-1; TRBD1 might be the D (5 bases). Germline CDR1 and CDR2: LNHNV and YYDKDF (reference sequence). The CDR3 consists of 19 residues. V gave up 5 bases and J gave up 1 base, with 26 bases separating them. Full variable domain (missing parts from reference TRBV15 and TRBJ1-1): DAMVIQNPRYQVTQFGKPVTLSCSQTLNHNVMYWYQQKSSQAPKLLFHYYDKDFNNEADTPDNFQSRRPNTSFCFLDIRSPGLGDTAMYLCATSRQGRGGPFKNTEAFFGQGTRLTVV.

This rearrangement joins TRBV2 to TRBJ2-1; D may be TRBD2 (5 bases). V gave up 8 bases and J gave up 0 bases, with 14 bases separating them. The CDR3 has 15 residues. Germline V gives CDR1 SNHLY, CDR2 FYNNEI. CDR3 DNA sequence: TGTGCCAGCCAGGCGGGCGCCTCCTCCTACAATGAGCAGTTCTTC. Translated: CASQAGASSYNEQFF.

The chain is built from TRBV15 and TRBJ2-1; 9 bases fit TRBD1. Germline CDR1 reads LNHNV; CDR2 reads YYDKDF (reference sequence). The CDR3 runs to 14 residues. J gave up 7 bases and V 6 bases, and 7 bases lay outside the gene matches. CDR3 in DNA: TGTGCCACCAGATACGGGACAGGGTTTAATGAGCAGTTCTTC. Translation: CATRYGTGFNEQFF.

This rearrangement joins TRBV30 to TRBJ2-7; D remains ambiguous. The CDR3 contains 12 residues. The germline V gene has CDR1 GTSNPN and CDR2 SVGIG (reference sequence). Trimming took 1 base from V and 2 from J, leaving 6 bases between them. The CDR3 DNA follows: TGTGCCTGGAGTGGGCACCCCTACGAGCAGTACTTC. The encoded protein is CAWSGHPYEQYF.

CDR3 protein: CASQRRGQETQYF. The CDR3 DNA follows: TGTGCCAGCCAACGCAGGGGACAAGAGACCCAGTACTTC. The chain uses TRBV27 and TRBJ2-5, with D possibly being TRBD1 (6 bases). V lost 8 bases and J lost 2, with 12 bases in between. The germline V gene has CDR1 MNHEY and CDR2 SMNVEV (reference sequence). The CDR3 contains 13 residues.

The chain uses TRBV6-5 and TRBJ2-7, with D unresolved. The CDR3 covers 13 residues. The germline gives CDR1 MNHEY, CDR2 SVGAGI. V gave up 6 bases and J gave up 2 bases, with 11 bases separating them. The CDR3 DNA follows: TGTGCCAGCAGCCGAACCACGGCCTACGAGCAGTACTTC. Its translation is CASSRTTAYEQYF.

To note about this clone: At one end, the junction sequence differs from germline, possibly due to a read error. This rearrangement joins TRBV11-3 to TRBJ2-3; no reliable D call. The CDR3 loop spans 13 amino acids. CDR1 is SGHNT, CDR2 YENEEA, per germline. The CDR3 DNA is TGTGCCAGCGGCTTAGATATCGCAGATACGCAGTATTTT. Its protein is CASGLDIADTQYF.

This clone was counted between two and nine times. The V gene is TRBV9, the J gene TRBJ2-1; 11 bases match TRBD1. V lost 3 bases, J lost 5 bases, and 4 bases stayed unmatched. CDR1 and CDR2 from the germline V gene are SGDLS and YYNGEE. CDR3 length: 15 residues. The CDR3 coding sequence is TGTGCCAGCAGCGGCCGGACAGGGGGCAACAATGAGCAGTTCTTC. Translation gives CASSGRTGGNNEQFF.

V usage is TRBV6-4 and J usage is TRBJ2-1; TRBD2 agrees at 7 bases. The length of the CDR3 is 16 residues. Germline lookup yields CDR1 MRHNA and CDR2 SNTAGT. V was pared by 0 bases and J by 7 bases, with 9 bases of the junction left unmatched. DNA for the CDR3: TGTGCCAGCAGTGACTCTGTGGCGGGAGATGGGAATGAGCAGTTCTTC. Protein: CASSDSVAGDGNEQFF.

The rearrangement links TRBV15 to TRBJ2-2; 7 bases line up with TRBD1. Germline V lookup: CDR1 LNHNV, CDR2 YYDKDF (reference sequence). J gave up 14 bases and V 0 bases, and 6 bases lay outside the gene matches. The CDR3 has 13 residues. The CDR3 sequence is CATSRDLTGVLFF. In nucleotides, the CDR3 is TGTGCCACCAGCAGAGATCTAACAGGGGTACTGTTTTTT.

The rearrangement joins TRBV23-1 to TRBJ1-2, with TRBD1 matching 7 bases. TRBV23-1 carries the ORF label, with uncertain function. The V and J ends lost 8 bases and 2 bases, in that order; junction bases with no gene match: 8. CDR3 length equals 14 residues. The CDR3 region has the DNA TGCGCCAGCCGCAACGGACAGGCGAACTATGGCTACACCTTC. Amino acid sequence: CASRNGQANYGYTF.

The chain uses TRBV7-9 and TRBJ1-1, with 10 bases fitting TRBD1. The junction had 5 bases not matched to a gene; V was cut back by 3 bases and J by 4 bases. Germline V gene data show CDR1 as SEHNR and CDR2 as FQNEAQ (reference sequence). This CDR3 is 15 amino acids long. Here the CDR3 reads CASSFWTGGSTEAFF. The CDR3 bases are TGTGCCAGCAGCTTCTGGACAGGGGGTAGCACTGAAGCTTTCTTT.

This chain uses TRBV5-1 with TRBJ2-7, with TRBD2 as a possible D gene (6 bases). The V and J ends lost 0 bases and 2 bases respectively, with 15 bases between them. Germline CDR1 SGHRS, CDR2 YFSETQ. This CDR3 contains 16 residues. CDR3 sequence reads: CASSLVVGSDTYEQYF. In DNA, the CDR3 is TGCGCCAGCAGCTTGGTCGTCGGGAGCGATACCTACGAGCAGTACTTC. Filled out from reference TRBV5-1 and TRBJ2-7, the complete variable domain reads KAGVTQTPRYLIKTRGQQVTLSCSPISGHRSVSWYQQTPGQGLQFLFEYFSETQRNKGNFPGRFSGRQFSNSRSEMNVSTLELGDSALYLCASSLVVGSDTYEQYFGPGTRLTVT.

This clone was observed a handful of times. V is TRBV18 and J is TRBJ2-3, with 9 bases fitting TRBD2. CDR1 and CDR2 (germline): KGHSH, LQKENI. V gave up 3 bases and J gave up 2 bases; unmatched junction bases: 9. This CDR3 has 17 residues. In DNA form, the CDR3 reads TGTGCCAGCTCACCCCGGGTAGCGGGAGTTTACACAGATACGCAGTATTTT. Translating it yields CASSPRVAGVYTDTQYF.

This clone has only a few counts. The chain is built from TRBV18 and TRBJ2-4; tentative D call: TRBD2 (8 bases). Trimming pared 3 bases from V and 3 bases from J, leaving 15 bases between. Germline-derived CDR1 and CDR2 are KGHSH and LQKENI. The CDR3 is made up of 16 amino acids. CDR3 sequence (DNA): TGTGCCAGCTCACCGAGGGACAGCGGGAGCAAAAACATTCAGTACTTC. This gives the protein CASSPRDSGSKNIQYF.

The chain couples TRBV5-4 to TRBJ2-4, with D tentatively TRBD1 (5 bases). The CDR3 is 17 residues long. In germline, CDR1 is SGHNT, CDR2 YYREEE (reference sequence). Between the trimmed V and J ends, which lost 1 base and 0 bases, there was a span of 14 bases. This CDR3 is CASSLRGGNLAKNIQYF. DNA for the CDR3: TGTGCCAGCAGCTTGAGGGGTGGCAACTTAGCCAAAAACATTCAGTACTTC.